This is a list of T cell receptor beta chains from one sample in a study of shared clonotypes between healthy human individuals. TCRdb keeps only in-frame clones here, not all; method: immunoSEQ multiplex PCR. The sample has over a million clones, under 80% seen once; the top ten hold approximately 1.3%. Sequencing used memory CD4+ T cells sorted from blood. The origin of the receptors is a man aged 18 to 35 in good health. Both conserved end residues are part of each CDR3. A D gene is named only where the DNA matches it firmly. Clone size is stated in some rows and not others, as once, few, many or a class when expanded.

CASSVPGNYEQYF	TGCGCCAGCAGTGTGCCAGGAAACTACGAGCAGTACTTC	TRBV10-2	TRBJ2-7	NA	few
CASSLEKSTTPLHF	TGTGCCAGCTCCCTGGAAAAGTCCACGACACCCCTCCACTTT	TRBV18	TRBJ1-6	NA	NA
CASSSSTGGAETQYF	TGCGCCAGCAGCTCTTCGACAGGGGGCGCGGAGACCCAGTACTTC	TRBV5-1	TRBJ2-5	TRBD1	NA
CASSLTSGSVLETQYF	TGCGCCAGCAGCTTGACTAGCGGGAGTGTTTTAGAGACCCAGTACTTC	TRBV5-1	TRBJ2-5	TRBD2	NA
CASSLGDRRAFF	TGTGCCAGCAGCTTGGGCGACCGGAGAGCTTTCTTT	TRBV5-6	TRBJ1-1	NA	few
CASSGDPLTDTQYF	TGTGCCAGTAGCGGGGACCCTCTCACAGATACGCAGTATTTT	TRBV19	TRBJ2-3	NA	NA
CAWKWGETQYF	TGTGCCTGGAAATGGGGAGAGACCCAGTACTTC	TRBV30	TRBJ2-5	NA	NA
CASSPPPQGPYSYEQYF	TGTGCCAGCTCACCACCGCCTCAGGGGCCCTACTCCTACGAGCAGTACTTC	TRBV18	TRBJ2-7	NA	NA
CASSLAGIGQNIQYF	TGTGCCAGCAGCTTAGCGGGGATAGGGCAGAACATTCAGTACTTC	TRBV7-2	TRBJ2-4	NA	NA
CSVVAQASGNTIYF	TGCAGCGTTGTAGCACAGGCCTCTGGAAACACCATATATTTT	TRBV29-1	TRBJ1-3	NA	NA
CASSQDRKGYTF	TGCGCCAGCAGCCAAGACAGGAAGGGCTACACCTTC	TRBV4-1	TRBJ1-2	NA	NA
CASSFWTGVNNQPQHF	TGTGCCAGCAGCTTTTGGACAGGTGTTAATAATCAGCCCCAGCATTTT	TRBV7-8	TRBJ1-5	TRBD1	once
CAWSGYREQYF	TGTGCCTGGAGCGGTTACAGGGAGCAGTACTTC	TRBV30	TRBJ2-7	NA	many
CASSLGGRFAFF	TGTGCCAGCAGCCTAGGGGGCCGCTTTGCTTTCTTT	TRBV5-6	TRBJ1-1	TRBD1	NA
CSVRDGNTGELFF	TGCAGCGTCCGGGACGGGAACACCGGGGAGCTGTTTTTT	TRBV29-1	TRBJ2-2	NA	NA
CAWSSRDRGTTNTEAFF	TGTGCCTGGAGTTCCCGGGACAGGGGGACCACGAACACTGAAGCTTTCTTT	TRBV30	TRBJ1-1	TRBD1	NA
CASSMGRGGLETQYF	TGTGCCAGTAGTATGGGGCGGGGGGGCCTGGAGACCCAGTACTTC	TRBV19	TRBJ2-5	TRBD2	NA
CASSFSGDSGNTIYF	TGTGCCAGCAGTTTTTCAGGGGACTCTGGAAACACCATATATTTT	TRBV28	TRBJ1-3	NA	NA
CAISEGLALTGELFF	TGTGCCATCAGTGAGGGACTAGCGTTGACCGGGGAGCTGTTTTTT	TRBV10-3	TRBJ2-2	TRBD2	NA
CASSSGQGSYNEQFF	TGCGCCAGCAGCTCCGGACAGGGCTCCTACAATGAGCAGTTCTTC	TRBV5-1	TRBJ2-1	TRBD1	NA
CASSLDGRSTGELFF	TGTGCCAGCAGCTTAGATGGTCGAAGCACCGGGGAGCTGTTTTTT	TRBV7-9	TRBJ2-2	NA	NA
CAIRADSINEKLFF	TGTGCCATCAGGGCGGACAGCATAAATGAAAAACTGTTTTTT	TRBV10-3	TRBJ1-4	NA	NA
CASSLTGDNQPQHF	TGTGCCAGCAGCCTAACAGGGGACAATCAGCCCCAGCATTTT	TRBV7-9	TRBJ1-5	TRBD1	NA
CATSRDLYGAEAFF	TGTGCCACCAGCAGAGACTTATACGGGGCTGAAGCTTTCTTT	TRBV15	TRBJ1-1	NA	many
CASLPQRGTEAFF	TGTGCCAGCCTCCCCCAAAGAGGCACTGAAGCTTTCTTT	TRBV2	TRBJ1-1	NA	NA
CASSPARGNYNEQFF	TGCGCCAGCAGCCCTGCTCGGGGTAATTACAATGAGCAGTTCTTC	TRBV5-1	TRBJ2-1	NA	NA
CASRVDRGGEKLFF	TGTGCCAGCAGGGTGGACAGGGGAGGTGAAAAACTGTTTTTT	TRBV6-1	TRBJ1-4	TRBD1	NA
CASSSAGQGWVETQYF	TGTGCCAGCAGCTCCGCGGGACAGGGTTGGGTAGAGACCCAGTACTTC	TRBV9	TRBJ2-5	TRBD1	NA
CSATPRDTQYF	TGCAGTGCTACACCTCGAGATACGCAGTATTTT	TRBV20-1	TRBJ2-3	NA	NA
CASSPRGGLNSPLHF	TGTGCCAGCAGCCCCAGGGGAGGCTTGAATTCACCCCTCCACTTT	TRBV7-2	TRBJ1-6	NA	many
CASRRGFTGELFF	TGTGCCAGTAGACGGGGGTTCACCGGGGAGCTGTTTTTT	TRBV7-6	TRBJ2-2	NA	NA
CASSSGSWEDIQYF	TGTGCCAGCAGCTCCGGGTCCTGGGAGGACATTCAGTACTTC	TRBV5-8	TRBJ2-4	NA	few
CASSLGGVGLYEQYF	TGTGCCAGCAGCTTGGGAGGGGTGGGCCTCTACGAGCAGTACTTC	TRBV11-2	TRBJ2-7	TRBD2	NA
CATREGTNTEAFF	TGCGCCACCCGTGAGGGGACGAACACTGAAGCTTTCTTT	TRBV5-1	TRBJ1-1	NA	NA
CASSSNGRTTDTQYF	TGTGCCAGCAGTTCAAATGGACGAACCACAGATACGCAGTATTTT	TRBV11-2	TRBJ2-3	NA	NA
CASTRGENTEAFF	TGCGCCAGCACCCGAGGGGAGAACACTGAAGCTTTCTTT	TRBV5-1	TRBJ1-1	NA	NA
CASTRTGDQPQHF	TGTGCCAGCACCCGTACAGGGGATCAGCCCCAGCATTTT	TRBV6-5	TRBJ1-5	TRBD1	NA
CASSPSLIGEQYF	TGTGCCAGCAGCCCTTCCTTAATTGGTGAGCAGTACTTC	TRBV6-5	TRBJ2-7	NA	NA
CASSLDFNNEQFF	TGTGCCAGCAGCTTAGATTTTAACAATGAGCAGTTCTTC	TRBV11-2	TRBJ2-1	NA	NA
CASSQDGRGMIYGYTF	TGTGCCAGCAGCCAAGATGGGCGAGGGATGATTTATGGCTACACCTTC	TRBV14	TRBJ1-2	NA	once
CGAGGANVLTF	TGTGGGGCGGGAGGGGCCAACGTCCTGACTTTC	TRBV6-5	TRBJ2-6	NA	NA
CASTRGQSGSEAFF	TGTGCCAGCACCAGGGGACAGTCAGGCAGTGAAGCTTTCTTT	TRBV9	TRBJ1-1	TRBD1	NA
CASSPTGVVGPQHF	TGTGCCAGCAGTCCTACGGGGGTGGTTGGACCCCAGCATTTT	TRBV25-1	TRBJ1-5	NA	NA
CSVGGIDIQYF	TGCAGCGTTGGGGGGATTGACATTCAGTACTTC	TRBV29-1	TRBJ2-4	NA	NA
CAWSMLGAGELFF	TGTGCCTGGTCGATGCTTGGTGCCGGGGAGCTGTTTTTT	TRBV30	TRBJ2-2	NA	few
CAISVLAGTDTQYF	TGTGCCATCAGTGTCCTAGCGGGGACGGATACGCAGTATTTT	TRBV10-3	TRBJ2-3	TRBD2	few
CASSVSGTGAYNEQFF	TGTGCCAGCAGCGTATCCGGGACAGGGGCATACAATGAGCAGTTCTTC	TRBV9	TRBJ2-1	TRBD1	NA
CASSGQGRTGSPLHF	TGTGCCAGCAGTGGCCAAGGGAGGACAGGCTCACCCCTCCACTTT	TRBV6-1	TRBJ1-6	TRBD1	NA
CAWSVRGTLPHYEQYF	TGTGCCTGGAGTGTACGGGGGACCTTACCCCACTACGAGCAGTACTTC	TRBV30	TRBJ2-7	NA	NA
CASSLAMGGMAKNIQYF	TGTGCCAGCAGCTTAGCGATGGGGGGGATGGCCAAAAACATTCAGTACTTC	TRBV7-9	TRBJ2-4	TRBD2	few
CAREEGDYTDTQYF	TGTGCAAGAGAGGAGGGGGACTACACAGATACGCAGTATTTT	TRBV19	TRBJ2-3	NA	once
CAWSVPGQIVGEQYF	TGTGCCTGGAGTGTACCGGGACAGATTGTAGGAGAGCAGTACTTC	TRBV30	TRBJ2-5	TRBD1	NA